What follows are 8 T cell receptor beta chains derived from one specimen sequenced in a study of T cell clonotyping in hematopoietic cell transplantation. Produced via immunoSEQ multiplex PCR; TCRdb's table is partial and in-frame only. The sample yields around 25,000 clones, approximately 77% seen once. The time point here: recipient sample about 28 days before transplant, after cytoreduction. The starting material was peripheral blood mononuclear cells, obtained before stem cell transplant. These receptors were obtained from a man aged 45 to 65 with myelodysplastic syndrome. Some clones in this sample may be carry-over from other donors' samples.

Here the CDR3 DNA reads TGTGCCAGCAGCCTAGACAGGGCCCCCTTCGAGCAGTACTTC. This encodes CASSLDRAPFEQYF. The chain has TRBV7-2 and TRBJ2-7; 7 nucleotides agree with TRBD1. V shed 5 bases and J 6 bases; nucleotides not matched to a gene: 10. Germline CDR1 is SGHTA and CDR2 is FQGNSA. The CDR3 runs 14 residues.

The chain has TRBV11-2 and TRBJ2-7; D is unclear. Germline CDR1 and CDR2: SGHAT and FQNNGV. The CDR3 is 13 residues long. V lost 2 bases, J lost 9 bases, and 14 bases lay in between. CDR3 sequence (DNA): TGTGCCAGCAGCTTAACCCAGGACCTGGCGCAGTACTTC. It encodes CASSLTQDLAQYF.

V is TRBV5-8 and J is TRBJ2-3, with D possibly TRBD2 on 6 matching bases. The germline CDR1 and CDR2 sequences are SGHTS and YDEGEE. Deletions cut 10 bases from V and 3 bases from J, with 15 bases between. The CDR3 sequence is 13 residues long. The CDR3 sequence is CASGAGRTDTQYF. The CDR3 coding sequence is TGTGCCTCCGGCGCAGGGAGGACAGATACGCAGTATTTT. The variable domain in full, with the rest retrieved from reference TRBV5-8 and TRBJ2-3, is EAGVTQSPTHLIKTRGQQATLRCSPISGHTSVYWYQQALGLGLQFLLWYDEGEERNRGNFPPRFSGRQFPNYSSELNVNALELEDSALYLCASGAGRTDTQYFGPGTRLTVL.

This rearrangement joins TRBV29-1 to TRBJ2-6; D unclear. This CDR3 region has 16 residues. V was cut by 4 bases and J by 2 bases, with 15 bases left in between. Germline V lookup: CDR1 SQVTM, CDR2 ANQGSEA. CDR3 amino acids: CSVVLAGRTGANVLTF. DNA for the CDR3: TGCAGCGTTGTTTTGGCCGGAAGGACTGGGGCCAACGTCCTGACTTTC.

The rearrangement joins TRBV2 to TRBJ1-5; TRBD1 matches 8 bases. The CDR3 loop spans 14 amino acids. V lost 3 bases to trimming and J lost 4 bases; unmatched junction nucleotides: 2. Germline V lookup: CDR1 SNHLY, CDR2 FYNNEI. The CDR3 spells CASSEDRANQPQHF. The CDR3 DNA is TGTGCCAGCAGTGAGGACAGGGCGAATCAGCCCCAGCATTTT.

The chain links TRBV5-4 to TRBJ1-6; D perhaps matches TRBD1 (6 bases). CDR3 length: 14 residues. The germline CDR1 and CDR2 sequences are SGHNT and YYREEE (reference sequence). Trimming removed 1 base at V and 9 bases at J, with 11 bases between. CDR3 amino acids: CASSLSGESSPLHF. The CDR3 nucleotides are TGTGCCAGCAGCTTGTCAGGGGAGAGTTCACCCCTCCACTTT.

V is TRBV30 and J is TRBJ1-1; 7 bases agree with TRBD1. J lost 0 bases, V lost 4 bases, and 11 bases had no gene match. Germline V lookup: CDR1 GTSNPN, CDR2 SVGIG (reference sequence). The CDR3 consists of 16 residues. The CDR3 protein is CAWKTGQPGMNTEAFF. CDR3 DNA sequence: TGTGCCTGGAAGACAGGGCAACCTGGTATGAACACTGAAGCTTTCTTT.

The gene calls are TRBV5-1 and TRBJ2-6, with D perhaps TRBD1 (7 bases). CDR3 length equals 16 residues. The V gene's germline CDR1 is SGHRS and CDR2 YFSETQ. The V end lost 4 bases, the J end lost 2 bases, and 13 bases lay between the germline ends. The CDR3 protein is CASSPTRGAGANVLTF. The CDR3 DNA follows: TGCGCCAGCAGCCCAACCAGGGGGGCTGGGGCCAACGTCCTGACTTTC. Complete variable domain (other parts from reference TRBV5-1 and TRBJ2-6): KAGVTQTPRYLIKTRGQQVTLSCSPISGHRSVSWYQQTPGQGLQFLFEYFSETQRNKGNFPGRFSGRQFSNSRSEMNVSTLELGDSALYLCASSPTRGAGANVLTFGAGSRLTVL.